These 7 T cell receptor beta chains were sequenced from one sample in a study of technical replicates of blood from a handful of donors. Clones were sequenced by immunoSEQ multiplex PCR, and TCRdb holds only the in-frame ones, with some missing. The sample shows 75,000 to 90,000 clones, under 95% of them seen only once. The material sequenced was T cells isolated from PBMCs. All receptors derive from a human donor in good health.

This clone was detected once. The CDR3 DNA is TGTGCCAGCAGTCCCTGGGATGGAACCGGGACTAGTGGTTATACGCAGTATTTT. Amino acid sequence: CASSPWDGTGTSGYTQYF. The chain uses TRBV28 and TRBJ2-3, with 8 positions matching TRBD2. There are 18 residues in the CDR3. The V and J ends lost 5 bases and 7 bases, in that order; junction bases with no gene match: 20. The V gene's germline CDR1 is MDHEN and CDR2 SYDVKM.

This clone has more than one count but fewer than ten. The chain joins TRBV19 to TRBJ1-2; TRBD1 aligns across 8 bases. V dropped 0 bases and J dropped 0; count of bases not matched to a gene: 3. The CDR3 has 16 amino acids. Germline loops: CDR1 LNHDA, CDR2 SQIVND (reference sequence). The CDR3 sequence is CASSIDPGGPNYGYTF. CDR3 in DNA: TGTGCCAGTAGTATAGACCCAGGGGGCCCTAACTATGGCTACACCTTC.

The chain employs TRBV7-9 and TRBJ2-7, with a possible D match to TRBD1 (6 bases). The CDR3 is made up of 14 amino acids. From germline, CDR1 is SEHNR and CDR2 FQNEAQ (reference sequence). Trimming took 3 bases from V and 2 from J, leaving 11 bases between them. The CDR3 sequence: CASSFRDKAYEQYF. The CDR3 DNA sequence: TGTGCCAGCAGCTTTAGGGACAAAGCCTACGAGCAGTACTTC.

V and J are TRBV9 and TRBJ2-3, with 9 bases fitting TRBD2. CDR1 and CDR2 (germline): SGDLS, YYNGEE. V shed 3 bases, J shed 1 base, and the junction held 3 bases outside the gene matches. The CDR3 has 15 amino acids. The CDR3 here is CASSGRGGRTDTQYF. Here the CDR3 DNA reads TGTGCCAGCAGCGGGCGGGGGGGACGCACAGATACGCAGTATTTT.

The gene calls are TRBV5-1 and TRBJ2-1; TRBD2 agrees at 7 bases. The length of the CDR3 is 17 residues. After removal of 4 bases from V and 1 base from J, the junction contained 11 bases not matched to a gene. Germline values: CDR1 SGHRS, CDR2 YFSETQ. The CDR3, as DNA: TGCGCCAGCAGCCCGACTAGCCGCTCCTATTCCTACAATGAGCAGTTCTTC. Translated, it gives CASSPTSRSYSYNEQFF.

The chain combines TRBV18 with TRBJ2-7, with D unclear. This CDR3 is 15 amino acids long. Trimming took off 1 base at V and 2 bases at J, with 12 bases between the two ends. Germline V CDR1 and CDR2: KGHSH, LQKENI. DNA of the CDR3: TGTGCCAGCTCACCACTTGCGACTTTCACCTACGAGCAGTACTTC. Translating it yields CASSPLATFTYEQYF. Full variable domain (outside the CDR3, taken from reference TRBV18 and TRBJ2-7): NAGVMQNPRHLVRRRGQEARLRCSPMKGHSHVYWYRQLPEEGLKFMVYLQKENIIDESGMPKERFSAEFPKEGPSILRIQQVVRGDSAAYFCASSPLATFTYEQYFGPGTRLTVT.

V usage is TRBV30 and J usage is TRBJ1-2; 9 nucleotides match TRBD1. Germline V gene lookup returns CDR1 GTSNPN and CDR2 SVGIG (reference sequence). J was trimmed by 5 bases and V by 0 bases; bases with no gene match: 7. The CDR3 loop spans 15 amino acids. This CDR3 is CAWSVWDRDRYGYTF. CDR3 nucleotides: TGTGCCTGGAGTGTTTGGGACAGGGATAGGTATGGCTACACCTTC.